These 26 T cell receptor beta chains came from one sample sequenced in a study of OX40 agonist ivuxolimab in advanced cancers. Produced via immunoSEQ multiplex PCR; TCRdb's table is partial and in-frame only. Altogether 65,000 to 85,000 clones are present, more than 85% being singletons, with the ten largest covering about 8.3%. The input for sequencing was CD4+ or CD8+ T cells sorted from blood, taken in a trial of the OX40 agonist ivuxolimab. These receptors all come from an adult with an advanced solid tumor such as melanoma, head and neck, liver or kidney cancer.

The genes are TRBV19 and TRBJ2-7; 10 bases line up with TRBD1. The germline gives CDR1 LNHDA, CDR2 SQIVND (reference sequence). J lost 4 bases, V lost 1 base, and 4 bases had no gene match. This CDR3 is 15 amino acids long. CDR3 in amino acids: CASSIGGTGVYEQYF. The DNA of the CDR3 is TGTGCCAGTAGTATAGGTGGGACAGGGGTGTACGAGCAGTACTTC.

The rearrangement joins TRBV9 to TRBJ2-7; 8 bases match TRBD1. V lost 0 bases, J lost 3 bases, and 5 bases stayed unmatched. CDR3 length: 15 residues. Germline assignment: CDR1 SGDLS and CDR2 YYNGEE. The CDR3 region has the DNA TGTGCCAGCAGCGTAGGAGGAGGGACAGGCTACGAGCAGTACTTC. Its protein is CASSVGGGTGYEQYF. The full variable domain, its missing parts supplied by reference TRBV9 and TRBJ2-7, is DSGVTQTPKHLITATGQRVTLRCSPRSGDLSVYWYQQSLDQGLQFLIQYYNGEERAKGNILERFSAQQFPDLHSELNLSSLELGDSALYFCASSVGGGTGYEQYFGPGTRLTVT.

The chain couples TRBV4-1 to TRBJ2-1; a weak D match, TRBD1 (5 bases). Trimming left V 10 bases short and J 10 bases short, with 26 bases between. CDR1 MGHRA and CDR2 YSYEKL come from the germline V gene. CDR3 length: 15 residues. CDR3 sequence: CATQQHDSLRVEQFF. The CDR3, as DNA: TGCGCCACTCAACAACACGACAGCCTGAGAGTGGAGCAGTTCTTC.

The chain couples TRBV27 to TRBJ1-5; D may be TRBD1 (6 bases). Germline lookup yields CDR1 MNHEY and CDR2 SMNVEV (reference sequence). CDR3 length: 14 amino acids. With 5 bases removed from V and 2 bases from J, the gap between germline ends came to 10 bases. CDR3 sequence: CASSPRQGNQPQHF. The CDR3 DNA sequence: TGTGCCAGCAGTCCTAGACAGGGCAATCAGCCCCAGCATTTT.

A single count supports this clone. The chain employs TRBV10-3 and TRBJ2-1, with D hard to call. The length of the CDR3 is 16 residues. V was pared by 3 bases and J by 0 bases, with 12 bases between. From germline, CDR1 is ENHRY and CDR2 SYGVKD. CDR3 region: CAISDTRPSSYNEQFF. The CDR3 DNA is TGTGCCATCAGTGACACACGCCCGAGCTCCTACAATGAGCAGTTCTTC.

This clone was detected a few times. The genes are TRBV5-1 and TRBJ2-1, with 9 bases fitting TRBD1. V lost 3 bases, J lost 7 bases, and 8 bases stayed unmatched. Per the germline V gene, CDR1 is SGHRS and CDR2 is YFSETQ. The CDR3 is 15 amino acids. Written as DNA, the CDR3 is TGCGCCAGCAGCTCCCCGGACAGGGGTAGTAATGAGCAGTTCTTC. This translates into CASSSPDRGSNEQFF.

The chain is built from TRBV6-5 and TRBJ2-1, with D perhaps TRBD1 or TRBD2 (6 bases each). Trimming took off 2 bases at V and 4 bases at J, with 9 bases between the two ends. Germline V gene data show CDR1 as MNHEY and CDR2 as SVGAGI. This CDR3 region has 14 residues. The CDR3 reads CASSYGGGYNEQFF. CDR3 coding DNA: TGTGCCAGCAGTTACGGAGGGGGTTACAATGAGCAGTTCTTC.

The V call is TRBV27, the J call TRBJ2-4; TRBD1 agrees at 9 bases. Germline loops: CDR1 MNHEY, CDR2 SMNVEV (reference sequence). The CDR3 sequence is 13 residues long. The V gene end was trimmed by 8 bases and the J gene end by 1 base; junction bases not matched to a gene: 0. The DNA for the CDR3 is TGTGCCAGCGGACAGGGGGCCAAAAACATTCAGTACTTC. Translated, it gives CASGQGAKNIQYF.

V gene TRBV13 combines with J gene TRBJ1-6; D may be TRBD1 (6 bases). CDR3 length: 14 amino acids. The germline V gene has CDR1 PRHDT and CDR2 FYEKMQ (reference sequence). Trimming removed 5 bases at V and 9 bases at J, with 14 bases between. This chain's CDR3 is CASSHRDMVSPLHF. Here the CDR3 DNA reads TGTGCCAGCAGCCACCGGGACATGGTTTCACCCCTCCACTTT.

This chain connects TRBV7-6 to TRBJ2-7, with TRBD2 matching over 11 bases. Germline CDR1 is SGHVS and CDR2 is FNYEAQ. The V segment lost 1 base and the J segment 2 bases; nucleotides outside the gene matches: 1. The CDR3 loop spans 15 amino acids. CDR3 in amino acids: CASSLVAGGTYEQYF. The CDR3 region has the DNA TGTGCCAGCAGCTTAGTAGCGGGGGGGACCTACGAGCAGTACTTC. The complete variable domain, with remaining parts taken from reference TRBV7-6 and TRBJ2-7, reads GAGVSQSPRYKVTKRGQDVALRCDPISGHVSLYWYRQALGQGPEFLTYFNYEAQQDKSGLPNDRFSAERPEGSISTLTIQRTEQRDSAMYRCASSLVAGGTYEQYFGPGTRLTVT.

The gene calls are TRBV5-8 and TRBJ2-7; D possibly corresponds to TRBD1 (8 bases). From germline, CDR1 is SGHTS and CDR2 YDEGEE. Trimming cost V 0 bases and J 6 bases, with 16 bases left between them. The CDR3 has 15 amino acids. Written as DNA, the CDR3 is TGTGCCAGCAGCTTGGACACAGGGGGGGATGGCGAGCAGTACTTC. This codes for CASSLDTGGDGEQYF.

V usage is TRBV9 and J usage is TRBJ2-1; weak D call: TRBD2 (5 bases). The V end lost 4 bases, the J end lost 6 bases, and 17 bases lay between the germline ends. Germline-derived CDR1 and CDR2 are SGDLS and YYNGEE. The CDR3 runs 15 residues. CDR3 loop: CASSQTKKGLNEQFF. The CDR3 bases are TGTGCCAGCAGCCAGACTAAGAAGGGTCTCAATGAGCAGTTCTTC. The complete variable domain, with remaining parts taken from reference TRBV9 and TRBJ2-1, reads DSGVTQTPKHLITATGQRVTLRCSPRSGDLSVYWYQQSLDQGLQFLIQYYNGEERAKGNILERFSAQQFPDLHSELNLSSLELGDSALYFCASSQTKKGLNEQFFGPGTRLTVL.

This rearrangement joins TRBV9 to TRBJ2-7; unclear D gene. Trimming shortened V by 0 bases and J by 0 bases, and 7 bases separated the two germline ends. CDR3 length equals 14 residues. CDR1 is SGDLS, CDR2 YYNGEE, per germline. CDR3 nucleotides: TGTGCCAGCAGCGTAGGCTTTAGCTCCTACGAGCAGTACTTC. This codes for CASSVGFSSYEQYF.

The V call is TRBV6-6, the J call TRBJ2-5; 10 bases fit TRBD2. The last part of the DNA fits TRBJ2-7 better; the J call may be wrong. Per germline, CDR1 MNHNY and CDR2 SVGAGI (reference sequence). This CDR3 comprises 16 residues. As DNA, the CDR3 is TGTGCCAGCAGTTACCGTCTAGCGGGGGATATATACGAGCAGTACTTC. Translation: CASSYRLAGDIYEQYF.

The chain couples TRBV7-9 to TRBJ1-4, with no clear D. CDR3 length equals 15 residues. Trimming removed 5 bases from V and 8 bases from J, with 18 bases in between. Germline values: CDR1 SEHNR, CDR2 FQNEAQ (reference sequence). In DNA, the CDR3 is TGTGCCAGCAGCCTAGTAGACACGGGAGGGGAAAAACTGTTTTTT. Its translation: CASSLVDTGGEKLFF.

The V call is TRBV27, the J call TRBJ1-6; 7 bases agree with TRBD1. V lost 2 bases and J lost 12; bases outside the gene matches: 10. There are 15 residues in the CDR3. In germline, CDR1 is MNHEY, CDR2 SMNVEV (reference sequence). In DNA form, the CDR3 reads TGTGCCAGCAGTTTAGGCCGGGACAGCACTTTACCCCTCCACTTT. Residues: CASSLGRDSTLPLHF.

The chain joins TRBV6-5 to TRBJ2-7, with 11 bases matching TRBD1. Germline V gene lookup returns CDR1 MNHEY and CDR2 SVGAGI. The CDR3 is 14 residues long. The V segment lost 4 bases and the J segment 3 bases; nucleotides outside the gene matches: 2. CDR3 residues: CASSFGTGGYEQYF. The CDR3 nucleotides read TGTGCCAGCAGTTTCGGGACAGGGGGCTACGAGCAGTACTTC.

The chain is built from TRBV5-1 and TRBJ2-2; 7 bases agree with TRBD2. Germline lookup yields CDR1 SGHRS and CDR2 YFSETQ. Trimming removed 1 base from V and 4 bases from J; junction bases left unmatched: 13. This CDR3 region has 18 residues. CDR3 DNA: TGCGCCAGCAGCTTGAGGCCGGCCAGGGACTATAGCACCGGGGAGCTGTTTTTT. Translated: CASSLRPARDYSTGELFF. The whole variable domain, filled in from reference TRBV5-1 and TRBJ2-2, reads KAGVTQTPRYLIKTRGQQVTLSCSPISGHRSVSWYQQTPGQGLQFLFEYFSETQRNKGNFPGRFSGRQFSNSRSEMNVSTLELGDSALYLCASSLRPARDYSTGELFFGEGSRLTVL.

The chain couples TRBV27 to TRBJ2-1; D is perhaps TRBD2 (6 bases). Germline-derived CDR1 and CDR2 are MNHEY and SMNVEV (reference sequence). The CDR3 runs 16 residues. Trimming removed 6 bases from V and 4 bases from J, with 19 bases in between. The CDR3 is CASRGGMGINYNEQFF. CDR3 bases: TGTGCCAGCAGAGGAGGGATGGGGATCAATTACAATGAGCAGTTCTTC.

The chain carries TRBV6-1 and TRBJ2-3, with TRBD2 identical over 9 bases. CDR3 length equals 17 residues. Per germline, CDR1 MNHNS and CDR2 SASEGT. The J segment lost 3 bases and the V segment lost 0 bases, leaving 7 bases of the junction unmatched. The CDR3 region is CASSEAVSSGITDTQYF. The CDR3 DNA reads TGTGCCAGCAGTGAAGCGGTGTCTAGCGGGATAACAGATACGCAGTATTTT.

The chain uses TRBV6-6 and TRBJ1-1, with TRBD1 as a possible D gene (5 bases). The CDR3 runs 14 residues. Trimming left V 7 bases short and J 3 bases short, with 15 bases between. Germline CDR1 MNHNY, CDR2 SVGAGI (reference sequence). The CDR3 is CASTTGGFDTEAFF. Written as DNA, the CDR3 is TGTGCCAGCACCACGGGGGGTTTTGACACTGAAGCTTTCTTT.

The chain joins TRBV7-6 to TRBJ2-7; no reliable D call. Trimming left V 5 bases short and J 6 bases short, with 14 bases between. There are 13 residues in the CDR3. The germline V gene encodes CDR1 SGHVS and CDR2 FNYEAQ. Here the CDR3 DNA reads TGTGCCAGCAGCCCGTCCCCCCCCCTCGAGCAGTACTTC. Its protein product is CASSPSPPLEQYF.

The gene calls are TRBV13 and TRBJ2-5; D not certain. Germline V gene sequence: CDR1 PRHDT, CDR2 FYEKMQ (reference sequence). Trimming cost V 8 bases and J 1 base, with 20 bases left between them. The CDR3 extends over 16 amino acids. CDR3 residues: CASGLLEMRSQETQYF. The CDR3, as DNA: TGTGCCAGCGGCCTCCTTGAAATGCGAAGCCAAGAGACCCAGTACTTC.

The V and J genes are TRBV27 and TRBJ2-3, with TRBD2 identical over 11 bases. This CDR3 contains 19 residues. The junction had 15 bases not matched to a gene; V was cut back by 4 bases and J by 3 bases. The V gene's germline CDR1 is MNHEY and CDR2 SMNVEV (reference sequence). This CDR3 reads CASSSNPTSASGGTDTQYF. DNA for the CDR3: TGTGCCAGCAGTTCCAACCCGACCTCGGCTAGCGGGGGGACAGATACGCAGTATTTT.

The chain has TRBV19 and TRBJ1-1, with TRBD1 as a possible D gene (5 bases). The CDR3 runs 14 residues. Trimming removed 5 bases from V and 1 base from J, with 11 bases in between. Germline values: CDR1 LNHDA, CDR2 SQIVND (reference sequence). CDR3 nucleotides: TGTGCCAGTAGTCATAACGGGGCGAACACTGAAGCTTTCTTT. It encodes CASSHNGANTEAFF.

This clone has just one count. The CDR3, as DNA: TGTGCCAGCAGGGACAGTAATCAGCCCCAGCATTTT. Its protein is CASRDSNQPQHF. V gene TRBV2 combines with J gene TRBJ1-5; D perhaps matches TRBD1 (6 bases). Germline CDR1 SNHLY, CDR2 FYNNEI. V lost 6 bases to trimming and J lost 4 bases, with 7 bases between them. The CDR3 length is 12 residues.